This T cell receptor (beta chain) is drawn from a study of blood T cell repertoires in COVID-19. Study as a whole: Specimens from acute and convalescent COVID-19 originated in the United States, Italy and Spain. T cells, B-cell-depleted T cells, or PBMCs provided the cDNA or gDNA that served as material.

Original analysis: Reference gene primers were amplified, and this amplification served to estimate nucleated cell counts. Data came from immunoSEQ multiplex PCR; TCRdb stores just in-frame clones and leaves some out. For V, J and clone size, that table is used; D and trimming come from the DNA. This sample carries around 230,000 clones, 70% to 85% of them seen once, and the ten largest clones take more than 8%. The V gene's germline CDR1 is MDHEN and CDR2 SYDVKM. CDR3 size: 15 residues. The J segment lost 3 bases and the V segment lost 6 bases, leaving 5 bases of the junction unmatched. The sequence derives from an elderly woman with acute or convalescent COVID-19. Sequencing was carried out using peripheral blood. The chain uses TRBV28 and TRBJ2-4; 10 nucleotides match TRBD1. CDR3 sequence reads: CASRGTGVDKNIQYF. In DNA, the CDR3 is TGTGCCAGCAGGGGGACAGGGGTGGACAAAAACATTCAGTACTTC.